The 21 T cell receptor beta chains below all came from one sample that was sequenced in a study of T cells in tumors after PD-1 blockade. Profiling relied on immunoSEQ multiplex PCR, and the TCRdb table lists in-frame clones only, not all of them. The top ten hold over 3.5% of the sample, which has just under 65,000 clones, about 74% seen once. Material: PBMCs, obtained after anti-PD-1 treatment. The receptors here all came from a human donor with basal cell carcinoma.

The chain is built from TRBV9 and TRBJ2-7; TRBD2 aligns across 10 bases. CDR3 length: 16 amino acids. The V gene's germline CDR1 is SGDLS and CDR2 YYNGEE. Trimming at V came to 2 bases and at J to 3 bases, leaving 8 bases not matched to a gene. For the CDR3, the DNA is TGTGCCAGCAGCGTTCGGGCTAGCGGGGGATTCTACGAGCAGTACTTC. Protein product: CASSVRASGGFYEQYF.

This CDR3 reads CASSLGQTIYEQYF. The CDR3 region has the DNA TGTGCCAGCAGCTTAGGTCAGACCATTTACGAGCAGTACTTC. This chain joins TRBV7-2 and TRBJ2-7; no clear D. CDR1 and CDR2 from the germline V gene are SGHTA and FQGNSA. The germline V and J ends were trimmed by 1 base and 4 bases, with 11 bases remaining between them. This CDR3 has 14 residues.

The rearrangement uses TRBV7-2 and TRBJ2-2; 8 bases agree with TRBD2. The J segment lost 4 bases and the V segment lost 4 bases, leaving 5 bases of the junction unmatched. The CDR3 sequence is 15 residues long. The germline V gene encodes CDR1 SGHTA and CDR2 FQGNSA. CDR3 sequence: CASSSSGGPTGELFF. CDR3 nucleotide sequence: TGTGCCAGCAGCTCATCGGGGGGGCCCACCGGGGAGCTGTTTTTT.

V gene TRBV6-6 combines with J gene TRBJ2-1; tentative D call: TRBD2 (6 bases). The length of the CDR3 is 11 residues. V dropped 9 bases and J dropped 8 bases, with 11 bases sitting between them. Germline CDR1 is MNHNY and CDR2 is SVGAGI (reference sequence). The CDR3 here is CASGGVHEQFF. CDR3 coding DNA: TGTGCCAGTGGAGGGGTCCATGAGCAGTTCTTC.

This chain uses TRBV18 with TRBJ1-4, with a weak D call TRBD1 (5 bases). V lost 2 bases and J 8 bases, leaving 15 bases between the germline ends. Germline CDR1 KGHSH, CDR2 LQKENI. This CDR3 has 15 residues. The chain's CDR3 is CASSPYEGTGEKLFF. The CDR3 DNA is TGTGCCAGCTCACCATACGAGGGGACGGGGGAAAAACTGTTTTTT.

This chain links TRBV12-3 or TRBV12-4 with TRBJ2-5, with D possibly matching TRBD1 (6 bases). This CDR3 is built from 13 residues. The V and J ends lost 4 bases and 1 base respectively, with 7 bases between them. The chain's CDR3 is CASSWTAQETQYF. The CDR3 nucleotides read TGTGCCAGCAGTTGGACAGCCCAAGAGACCCAGTACTTC.

This clone has a count of ten or more. The same CDR3 can be traced to other DNA sequences in this sample. The chain carries TRBV18 and TRBJ2-5; D unresolved. The CDR3 is made up of 11 amino acids. Trimming took off 5 bases at V and 1 base at J, with 2 bases between the two ends. The germline V gene encodes CDR1 KGHSH and CDR2 LQKENI. CDR3: CASSSQETQYF. The CDR3 region has the DNA TGTGCCAGCTCATCCCAAGAGACCCAGTACTTC.

The chain uses TRBV13 and TRBJ2-3; TRBD1 matches at 8 bases. The junction had 6 bases not matched to a gene; V was cut back by 4 bases and J by 9 bases. Germline V gene lookup returns CDR1 PRHDT and CDR2 FYEKMQ (reference sequence). This CDR3 region has 13 residues. The CDR3 DNA sequence: TGTGCCAGCAGCTCATGGGACAGGTCCACGCAGTATTTT. This encodes CASSSWDRSTQYF. Complete variable domain (other parts from reference TRBV13 and TRBJ2-3): AAGVIQSPRHLIKEKRETATLKCYPIPRHDTVYWYQQGPGQDPQFLISFYEKMQSDKGSIPDRFSAQQFSDYHSELNMSSLELGDSALYFCASSSWDRSTQYFGPGTRLTVL.

This clone appeared a few times. The chain joins TRBV6-2 or TRBV6-3 to TRBJ1-2, with 8 bases matching TRBD1. This CDR3 is 14 amino acids long. Germline CDR1 MNHEY, CDR2 SVGEGT. The trim removed 6 bases at V and 1 base at J, leaving 4 bases unmatched. CDR3 loop: CASSRTGYNYGYTF. Written as DNA, the CDR3 is TGTGCCAGCAGCCGGACAGGGTATAACTATGGCTACACCTTC.

This chain links TRBV15 with TRBJ2-1; D is uncertain. V was pared by 1 base and J by 9 bases, with 16 bases between. Germline V gene data show CDR1 as LNHNV and CDR2 as YYDKDF (reference sequence). This CDR3 is 15 amino acids long. In nucleotides, the CDR3 is TGTGCCACCAGCAGAGCCGGGCTCGATATCGTTGAGCAGTTCTTC. Its translation: CATSRAGLDIVEQFF.

This sequence joins TRBV7-9 and TRBJ1-1; D call uncertain. V was pared by 4 bases and J by 4 bases, with 10 bases between. Germline CDR1 reads SEHNR; CDR2 reads FQNEAQ (reference sequence). The CDR3 covers 13 residues. The CDR3 region is CASSSPGGTEAFF. In DNA form, the CDR3 reads TGTGCCAGCAGCTCCCCCGGTGGCACTGAAGCTTTCTTT.

V gene TRBV19 combines with J gene TRBJ2-7, with D perhaps matching TRBD1 (5 bases). Looked up from germline, CDR1 is LNHDA and CDR2 is SQIVND (reference sequence). Trimming took 3 bases from V and 0 from J, leaving 18 bases between them. The CDR3 has 17 amino acids. The CDR3 sequence: CASSIEGTGPSSYEQYF. The CDR3 nucleotides are TGTGCCAGTAGTATCGAAGGTACAGGACCTTCCTCCTACGAGCAGTACTTC.

The gene calls are TRBV4-1 and TRBJ1-5; D is possibly TRBD1 (6 bases). Trimming removed 8 bases from V and 1 base from J, with 12 bases in between. The CDR3 runs to 14 residues. Germline CDR1 MGHRA, CDR2 YSYEKL. CDR3 loop: CASCPQGSNQPQHF. DNA for the CDR3: TGCGCCAGCTGCCCACAGGGAAGCAATCAGCCCCAGCATTTT.

V gene TRBV6-5 combines with J gene TRBJ1-1; possible D gene TRBD1, 6 bases. V lost 2 bases and J lost 1, with 14 bases in between. The CDR3 consists of 16 residues. Germline V gene lookup returns CDR1 MNHEY and CDR2 SVGAGI. DNA of the CDR3: TGTGCCAGCAGTTACGGGACACTCTGGAAGAACACTGAAGCTTTCTTT. It is translated as CASSYGTLWKNTEAFF.

The chain links TRBV5-1 to TRBJ1-5; D is possibly TRBD1 (5 bases). The CDR3 loop spans 13 amino acids. The germline V gene encodes CDR1 SGHRS and CDR2 YFSETQ. The V end lost 8 bases, the J end lost 4 bases, and 13 bases lay between the germline ends. DNA of the CDR3: TGCGCCAGTCGCACGGGGGTGAATCAGCCCCAGCATTTT. Protein product: CASRTGVNQPQHF. Drawing the rest from reference TRBV5-1 and TRBJ1-5, the complete variable domain is KAGVTQTPRYLIKTRGQQVTLSCSPISGHRSVSWYQQTPGQGLQFLFEYFSETQRNKGNFPGRFSGRQFSNSRSEMNVSTLELGDSALYLCASRTGVNQPQHFGDGTRLSIL.

This clone showed up just once. The rearrangement uses TRBV30 and TRBJ1-1; D uncertain. V lost 1 base, J lost 11 bases, and 14 bases lay in between. The CDR3 is made up of 12 amino acids. CDR1 is GTSNPN, CDR2 SVGIG, per germline (reference sequence). The DNA for the CDR3 is TGTGCCTGGAGTGCCGGGCTCCAGGCTGCTTTCTTT. This translates into CAWSAGLQAAFF.

This chain connects TRBV20-1 to TRBJ1-3; possible D gene TRBD1, 5 bases. The CDR3 has 14 amino acids. Trimming shortened V by 3 bases and J by 2 bases, and 11 bases separated the two germline ends. The germline CDR1 and CDR2 sequences are DFQATT and SNEGSKA (reference sequence). The CDR3 bases are TGCAGTGCTAGTCGTTCAGGGCCTGGAAACACCATATATTTT. Protein: CSASRSGPGNTIYF.

This chain connects TRBV7-9 to TRBJ2-3; 7 nucleotides align to TRBD1. Germline V gene lookup returns CDR1 SEHNR and CDR2 FQNEAQ (reference sequence). J was trimmed by 2 bases and V by 1 base; bases with no gene match: 3. The CDR3 spans 15 residues. The CDR3 sequence is CASSLGQGNTDTQYF. CDR3 nucleotides: TGTGCCAGCAGCTTAGGACAGGGTAACACAGATACGCAGTATTTT.

V and J are TRBV5-6 and TRBJ1-1; 8 bases line up with TRBD1. Per the germline V gene, CDR1 is SGHDT and CDR2 is YYEEEE. With V trimmed by 4 bases and J by 5 bases, 10 bases remained unmatched. The length of the CDR3 is 15 residues. The chain's CDR3 is CASSQPGQGRTEAFF. CDR3 in DNA: TGTGCCAGCAGCCAGCCCGGACAGGGTCGGACTGAAGCTTTCTTT.

This clone was recorded many times. The rearrangement uses TRBV19 and TRBJ2-1; 12 positions agree with TRBD2. Germline CDR1 is LNHDA and CDR2 is SQIVND (reference sequence). The CDR3 runs to 16 residues. Unmatched junction bases numbered 7, after V lost 2 bases and J lost 8 bases. The CDR3 protein is CASSITLAGGQHEQFF. The CDR3 bases are TGTGCCAGTAGTATAACGCTAGCGGGGGGGCAGCATGAGCAGTTCTTC.

The V gene is TRBV9, the J gene TRBJ2-5; TRBD2 aligns across 10 bases. The germline CDR1 and CDR2 sequences are SGDLS and YYNGEE. This CDR3 is built from 16 residues. The J segment lost 1 base and the V segment lost 4 bases, leaving 7 bases of the junction unmatched. This CDR3 reads CASSLGLADSQETQYF. CDR3 DNA: TGTGCCAGCAGCTTAGGACTAGCGGATTCCCAAGAGACCCAGTACTTC. Variable domain in full (rest from reference TRBV9 and TRBJ2-5): DSGVTQTPKHLITATGQRVTLRCSPRSGDLSVYWYQQSLDQGLQFLIQYYNGEERAKGNILERFSAQQFPDLHSELNLSSLELGDSALYFCASSLGLADSQETQYFGPGTRLLVL.